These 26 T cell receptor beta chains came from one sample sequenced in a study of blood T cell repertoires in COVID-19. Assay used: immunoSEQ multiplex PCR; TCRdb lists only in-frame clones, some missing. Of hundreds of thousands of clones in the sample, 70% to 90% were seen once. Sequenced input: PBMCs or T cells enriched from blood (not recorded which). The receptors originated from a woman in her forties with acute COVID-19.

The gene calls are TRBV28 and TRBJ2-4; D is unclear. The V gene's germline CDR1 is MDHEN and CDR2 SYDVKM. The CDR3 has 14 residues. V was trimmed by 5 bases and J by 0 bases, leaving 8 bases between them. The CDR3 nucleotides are TGTGCCAGCAGTCGTCCGGGAGCCAAAAACATTCAGTACTTC. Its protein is CASSRPGAKNIQYF.

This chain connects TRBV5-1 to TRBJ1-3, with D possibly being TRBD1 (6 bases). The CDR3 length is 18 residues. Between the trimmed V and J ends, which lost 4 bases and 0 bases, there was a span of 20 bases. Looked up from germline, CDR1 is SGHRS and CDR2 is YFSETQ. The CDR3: CASSRRPVTGDSGNTIYF. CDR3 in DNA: TGCGCCAGCAGCCGACGACCAGTGACAGGCGACTCTGGAAACACCATATATTTT.

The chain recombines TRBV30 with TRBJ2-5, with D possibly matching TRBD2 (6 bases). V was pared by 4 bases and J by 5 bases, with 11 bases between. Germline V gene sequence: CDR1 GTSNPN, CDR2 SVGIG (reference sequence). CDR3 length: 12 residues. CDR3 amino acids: CAWMGGRETQYF. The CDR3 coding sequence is TGTGCCTGGATGGGGGGTCGGGAGACCCAGTACTTC.

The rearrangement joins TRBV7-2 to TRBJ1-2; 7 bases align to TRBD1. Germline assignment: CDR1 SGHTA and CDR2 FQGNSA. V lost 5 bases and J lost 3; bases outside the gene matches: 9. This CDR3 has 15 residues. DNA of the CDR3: TGTGCCAGCAGCCCTGACAGGGAGCGGGACTATGGCTACACCTTC. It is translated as CASSPDRERDYGYTF.

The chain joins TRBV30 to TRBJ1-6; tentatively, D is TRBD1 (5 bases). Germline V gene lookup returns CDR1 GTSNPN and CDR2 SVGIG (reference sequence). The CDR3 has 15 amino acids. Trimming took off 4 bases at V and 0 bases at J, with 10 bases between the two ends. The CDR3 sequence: CAWTFGGSYNSPLHF. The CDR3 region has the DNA TGTGCCTGGACGTTCGGGGGCTCCTATAATTCACCCCTCCACTTT.

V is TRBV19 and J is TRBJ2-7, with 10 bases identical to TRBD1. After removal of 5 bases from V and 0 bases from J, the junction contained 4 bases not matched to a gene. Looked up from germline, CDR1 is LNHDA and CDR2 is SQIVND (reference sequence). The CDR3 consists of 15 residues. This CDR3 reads CASSVGTGDSYEQYF. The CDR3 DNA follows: TGTGCCAGTAGTGTCGGGACAGGGGACTCCTACGAGCAGTACTTC.

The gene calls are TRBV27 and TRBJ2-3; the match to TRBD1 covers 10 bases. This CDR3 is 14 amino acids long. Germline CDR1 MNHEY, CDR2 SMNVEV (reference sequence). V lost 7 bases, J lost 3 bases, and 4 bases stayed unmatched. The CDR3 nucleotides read TGTGCCAGCACGACAGGGGGCTGGACAGATACGCAGTATTTT. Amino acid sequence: CASTTGGWTDTQYF.

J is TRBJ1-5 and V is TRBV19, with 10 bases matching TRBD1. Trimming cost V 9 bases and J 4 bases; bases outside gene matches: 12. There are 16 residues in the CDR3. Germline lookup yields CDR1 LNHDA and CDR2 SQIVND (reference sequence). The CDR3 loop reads CASWGQGLGMNQPQHF. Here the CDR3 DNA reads TGTGCCAGCTGGGGACAGGGGTTGGGTATGAATCAGCCCCAGCATTTT.

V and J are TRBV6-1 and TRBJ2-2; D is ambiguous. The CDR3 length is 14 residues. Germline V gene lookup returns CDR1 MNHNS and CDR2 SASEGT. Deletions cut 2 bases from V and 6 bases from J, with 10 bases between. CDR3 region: CASSEIPSAGELFF. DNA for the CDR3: TGTGCCAGCAGTGAAATTCCGTCGGCCGGGGAGCTGTTTTTT.

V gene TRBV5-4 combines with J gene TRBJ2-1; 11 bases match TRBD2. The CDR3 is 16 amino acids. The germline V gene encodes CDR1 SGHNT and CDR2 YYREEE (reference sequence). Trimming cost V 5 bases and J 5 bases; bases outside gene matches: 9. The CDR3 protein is CASSRPGTSGNNEQFF. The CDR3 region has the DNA TGTGCCAGCAGTCGTCCCGGGACTAGCGGAAACAATGAGCAGTTCTTC.

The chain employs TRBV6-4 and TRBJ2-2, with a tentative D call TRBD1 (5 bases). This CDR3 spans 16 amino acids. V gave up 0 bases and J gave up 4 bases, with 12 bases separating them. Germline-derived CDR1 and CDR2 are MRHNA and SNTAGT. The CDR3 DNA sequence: TGTGCCAGCAGTGACTCAGGGGCTGCGGTCACCGGGGAGCTGTTTTTT. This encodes CASSDSGAAVTGELFF.

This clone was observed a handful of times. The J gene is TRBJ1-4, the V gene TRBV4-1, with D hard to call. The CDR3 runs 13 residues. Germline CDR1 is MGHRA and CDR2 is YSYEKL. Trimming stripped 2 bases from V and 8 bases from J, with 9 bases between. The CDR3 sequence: CASSQPGSEKLFF. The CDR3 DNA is TGCGCCAGCAGCCAACCAGGAAGCGAAAAACTGTTTTTT.

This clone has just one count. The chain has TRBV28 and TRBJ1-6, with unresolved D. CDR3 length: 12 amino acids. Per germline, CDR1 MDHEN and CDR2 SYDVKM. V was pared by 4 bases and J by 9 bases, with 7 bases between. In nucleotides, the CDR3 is TGTGCCAGCAGTTCAATCATTTCACCCCTCCACTTT. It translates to CASSSIISPLHF.

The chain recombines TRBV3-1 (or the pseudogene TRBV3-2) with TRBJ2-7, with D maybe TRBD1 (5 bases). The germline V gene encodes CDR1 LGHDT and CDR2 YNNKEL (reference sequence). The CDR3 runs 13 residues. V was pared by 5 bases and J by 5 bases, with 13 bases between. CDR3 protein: CASSFRQSHEQYF. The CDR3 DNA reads TGTGCCAGCAGCTTCCGACAGTCCCACGAGCAGTACTTC.

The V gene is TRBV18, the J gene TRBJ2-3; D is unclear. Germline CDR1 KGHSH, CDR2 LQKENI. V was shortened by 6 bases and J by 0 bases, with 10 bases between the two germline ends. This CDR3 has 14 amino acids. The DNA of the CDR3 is TGTGCCAGCTCCCAAGTGACTAGCACAGATACGCAGTATTTT. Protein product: CASSQVTSTDTQYF.

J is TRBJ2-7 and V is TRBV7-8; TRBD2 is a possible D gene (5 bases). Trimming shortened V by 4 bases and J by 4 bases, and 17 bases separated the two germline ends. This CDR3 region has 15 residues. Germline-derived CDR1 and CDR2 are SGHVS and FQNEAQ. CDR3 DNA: TGTGCCAGCAGCTCCCTGTCAGCTAGCTCTTACGAGCAGTACTTC. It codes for CASSSLSASSYEQYF.

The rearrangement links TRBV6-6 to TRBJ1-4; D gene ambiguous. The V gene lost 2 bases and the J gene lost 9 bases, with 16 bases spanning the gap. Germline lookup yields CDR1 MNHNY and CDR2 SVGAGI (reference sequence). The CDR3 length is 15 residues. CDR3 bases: TGTGCCAGCAGTTACATTGGCAGCGGAAACAAAAAACTGTTTTTT. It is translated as CASSYIGSGNKKLFF.

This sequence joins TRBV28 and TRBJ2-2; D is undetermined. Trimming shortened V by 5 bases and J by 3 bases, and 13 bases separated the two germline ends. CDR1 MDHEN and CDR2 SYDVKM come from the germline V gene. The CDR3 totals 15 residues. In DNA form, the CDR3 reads TGTGCCAGCAGTCCCGGGTGGCCAGACACCGGGGAGCTGTTTTTT. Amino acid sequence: CASSPGWPDTGELFF.

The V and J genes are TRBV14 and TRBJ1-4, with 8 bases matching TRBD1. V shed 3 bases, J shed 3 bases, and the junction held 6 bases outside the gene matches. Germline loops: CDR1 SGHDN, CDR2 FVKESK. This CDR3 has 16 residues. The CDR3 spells CASSQARDRPNEKLFF. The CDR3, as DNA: TGTGCCAGCAGCCAGGCCCGGGACAGGCCTAATGAAAAACTGTTTTTT.

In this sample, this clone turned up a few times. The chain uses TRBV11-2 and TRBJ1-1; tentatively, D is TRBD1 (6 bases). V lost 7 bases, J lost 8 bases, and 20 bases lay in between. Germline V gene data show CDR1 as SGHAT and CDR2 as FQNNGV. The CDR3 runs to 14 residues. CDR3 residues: CASNFRQAAPEAFF. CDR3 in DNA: TGTGCCAGCAACTTCAGACAGGCCGCACCCGAAGCTTTCTTT.

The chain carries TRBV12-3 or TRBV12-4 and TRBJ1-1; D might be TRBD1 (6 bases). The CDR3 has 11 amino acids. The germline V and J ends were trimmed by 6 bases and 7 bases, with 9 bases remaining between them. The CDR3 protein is CASRPDSEAFF. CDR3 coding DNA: TGTGCCAGCAGACCGGACAGTGAAGCTTTCTTT.

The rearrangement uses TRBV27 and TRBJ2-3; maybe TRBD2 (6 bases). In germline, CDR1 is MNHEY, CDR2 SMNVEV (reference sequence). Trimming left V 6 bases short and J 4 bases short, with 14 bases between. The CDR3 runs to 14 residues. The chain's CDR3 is CASSLEGRSDTQYF. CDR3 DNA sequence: TGTGCCAGCAGCTTGGAGGGCCGTTCAGATACGCAGTATTTT.

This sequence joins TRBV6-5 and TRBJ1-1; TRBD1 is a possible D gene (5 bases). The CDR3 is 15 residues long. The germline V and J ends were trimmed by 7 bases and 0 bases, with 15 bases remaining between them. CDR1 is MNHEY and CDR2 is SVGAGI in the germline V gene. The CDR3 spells CASTLNVRVNTEAFF. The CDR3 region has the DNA TGTGCCAGCACCCTCAATGTCAGGGTGAACACTGAAGCTTTCTTT.

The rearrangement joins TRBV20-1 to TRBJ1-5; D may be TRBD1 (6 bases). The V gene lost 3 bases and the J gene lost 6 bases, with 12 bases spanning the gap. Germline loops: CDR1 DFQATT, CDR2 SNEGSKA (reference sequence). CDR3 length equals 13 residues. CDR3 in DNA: TGCAGTGCTAGTCTCCCAGGGGCTCAGCCCCAGCATTTT. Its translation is CSASLPGAQPQHF.

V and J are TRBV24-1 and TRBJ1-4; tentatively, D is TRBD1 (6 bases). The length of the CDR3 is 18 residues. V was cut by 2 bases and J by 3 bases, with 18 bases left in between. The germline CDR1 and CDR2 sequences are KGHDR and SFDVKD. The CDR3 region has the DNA TGTGCCACCAGTGATTCCCGACTTGTACAGGGCCCTAATGAAAAACTGTTTTTT. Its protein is CATSDSRLVQGPNEKLFF.

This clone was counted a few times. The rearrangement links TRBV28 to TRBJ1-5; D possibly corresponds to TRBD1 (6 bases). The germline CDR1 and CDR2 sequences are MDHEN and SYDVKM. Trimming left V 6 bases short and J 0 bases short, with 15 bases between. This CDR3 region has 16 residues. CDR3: CASSPLKGDSNQPQHF. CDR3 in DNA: TGTGCCAGCAGCCCCCTTAAGGGGGATAGCAATCAGCCCCAGCATTTT.